A selection of T cell receptor beta chains follows, all from one sample in a study of response to subunit inactivated influenza vaccine. TCRdb itself ran the RT-PCR reads through MiXCR, one entry per CDR3 protein. Seen here are about 500,000 distinct CDR3 sequences, 15% to 20% observed once, and the top ten hold around 3%. Sequences were derived from CD4+ T cells sorted from PBMCs, sampled roughly 24 months after vaccination. These receptors originate from a man aged 50 to 69 who received an inactivated influenza vaccine. CDR3s include the opening cysteine and the closing phenylalanine or tryptophan. A D gene is named only where the DNA matches it firmly. Some rows mark clone size as missing; the rest say once, few, many or name a class of expanded clone.

v_gene	j_gene	d_gene	abundance	CDR3aa	CDR3nt
TRBV7-2	TRBJ1-2	TRBD1	NA	CASSQRQGRNYGYTF	TGTGCCAGCAGCCAACGACAGGGAAGGAACTATGGCTACACCTTC
TRBV6-2/TRBV6-3	TRBJ2-3	TRBD2	few	CASSYRSGRSDTQYF	TGTGCCAGCAGTTACCGTAGCGGGAGATCAGATACGCAGTATTTT
TRBV3-1	TRBJ1-2	TRBD1	NA	CASSPTGSRNYGYTF	TGTGCCAGCAGCCCGACAGGGTCACGGAACTATGGCTACACCTTC
TRBV15	TRBJ2-5	NA	few	CATSRGGETQYF	TGTGCCACCAGCAGAGGGGGGGAGACCCAGTACTTC
TRBV5-6	TRBJ2-7	NA	NA	CASSLKPQGSYEQYF	TGTGCCAGCAGCTTGAAACCTCAGGGGTCCTACGAGCAGTACTTC
TRBV6-2/TRBV6-3	TRBJ2-2	TRBD1	few	CASSSWWDRDLNTGELFF	TGTGCCAGCAGTTCATGGTGGGACAGAGACTTGAACACCGGGGAGCTGTTTTTT
TRBV11-2	TRBJ2-7	TRBD1	many	CASSLAGQGSYEQYF	TGTGCCAGCAGCTTAGCCGGACAGGGGAGCTACGAGCAGTACTTC
TRBV10-3	TRBJ2-3	NA	few	CAISERQISTDTQYF	TGTGCCATCAGTGAAAGACAGATTAGCACAGATACGCAGTATTTT
TRBV3-1	TRBJ2-6	TRBD1	NA	CASRLGQGASGANVLTF	TGTGCCAGCAGGCTTGGACAGGGGGCCTCTGGGGCCAACGTCCTGACTTTC
TRBV3-1	TRBJ2-7	NA	many	CASGTEYEQYF	TGTGCCAGTGGGACGGAGTACGAGCAGTACTTC
TRBV5-1	TRBJ1-2	TRBD1	NA	CASRTGQENYGYTF	TGCGCCAGCAGGACGGGACAGGAAAACTATGGCTACACCTTC
TRBV7-2	TRBJ2-1	NA	many	CASSLPVHNEQFF	TGTGCCAGCAGCTTACCAGTACACAATGAGCAGTTCTTC
TRBV14	TRBJ2-5	NA	NA	CASSQQSATAFF	TGTGCCAGCAGCCAACAGAGCGCCACAGCCTTCTTC
TRBV7-6	TRBJ2-5	TRBD2	NA	CASSLGASGETQYF	TGTGCCAGCAGCTTAGGCGCTAGCGGGGAGACCCAGTACTTC
TRBV12-3/TRBV12-4	TRBJ2-3	NA	NA	CASSLVGPHRSFSTDTQYF	TGTGCCAGCAGTTTAGTTGGGCCACACAGGAGCTTTAGCACAGATACGCAGTATTTT
TRBV6-2/TRBV6-3	TRBJ1-5	NA	few	CASTGPMLTVQHF	TGTGCCAGTACTGGGCCCATGCTCACGGTCCAGCATTTT
TRBV20-1	TRBJ1-6	NA	few	CSARNRVRNSPLHF	TGCAGTGCTAGGAACAGGGTCCGTAATTCACCCCTCCACTTT
TRBV12-3/TRBV12-4	TRBJ1-2	TRBD1	many	CASSDRALIGEDYGYTF	TGTGCCAGCAGTGACAGGGCTTTAATTGGGGAGGACTATGGCTACACCTTC
TRBV18	TRBJ2-5	NA	NA	CASSSRVEETQYF	TGTGCCAGCTCATCCCGGGTGGAGGAGACCCAGTACTTC
TRBV29-1	TRBJ2-5	NA	few	CSVVQILQETQYF	TGCAGCGTTGTACAGATATTGCAAGAGACCCAGTACTTC
TRBV20-1	TRBJ2-7	TRBD1	few	CSGTDRGPYEQYF	TGCAGTGGGACGGACAGGGGTCCCTACGAGCAGTACTTC
TRBV12-3/TRBV12-4	TRBJ2-5	NA	NA	CASTYSQETQYF	TGTGCCAGCACCTATAGCCAAGAGACCCAGTACTTC
TRBV29-1	TRBJ2-7	NA	many	CSGGESYEQYF	TGCAGCGGAGGGGAATCCTACGAGCAGTACTTC
TRBV10-3	TRBJ2-7	NA	few	CAIRGGTETYEQYF	TGTGCCATCAGGGGGGGGACAGAAACCTACGAGCAGTACTTC
TRBV5-1	TRBJ2-5	NA	few	CASSQNRIGETQYF	TGCGCCAGCAGCCAAAACAGAATCGGGGAGACCCAGTACTTC
TRBV12-3/TRBV12-4	TRBJ2-7	NA	few	CASSLTTSAYEQYF	TGTGCCAGCAGTCTTACAACGTCCGCCTACGAGCAGTACTTC
TRBV6-5	TRBJ2-7	NA	NA	CASSYGGGPFYEQYF	TGTGCCAGCAGTTACGGAGGGGGACCGTTCTACGAGCAGTACTTC
TRBV5-1	TRBJ1-2	TRBD1	few	CASSLETTGANGYTF	TGCGCCAGCAGCTTGGAGACGACAGGGGCGAATGGCTACACCTTC
TRBV20-1	TRBJ2-5	TRBD2	few	CSAPKRGEGLEETQYF	TGCAGTGCTCCCAAGCGGGGGGAGGGTTTAGAAGAGACCCAGTACTTC
TRBV12-3/TRBV12-4	TRBJ2-2	NA	NA	CASSQGGGPKRSGELFF	TGTGCCAGCAGTCAGGGGGGTGGGCCGAAAAGGTCCGGGGAGCTGTTTTTT
TRBV4-3	TRBJ2-7	NA	few	CASSQVIARGDEQYF	TGCGCCAGCAGCCAAGTAATAGCCCGAGGCGACGAGCAGTACTTC
TRBV20-1	TRBJ2-1	TRBD2	few	CSARASGRFYNEQFF	TGCAGTGCTAGAGCTAGCGGGAGGTTTTACAATGAGCAGTTCTTC
TRBV5-6	TRBJ2-5	NA	few	CASSLEVRERTQETQYF	TGTGCCAGCAGCTTGGAAGTCCGGGAGCGGACACAAGAGACCCAGTACTTC
TRBV20-1	TRBJ2-3	NA	few	CSARVLGSTDTQYF	TGCAGTGCTAGAGTGCTGGGGAGCACAGATACGCAGTATTTT
TRBV5-4	TRBJ2-1	NA	NA	CASSRQYSYNEQFF	TGTGCCAGCAGCCGACAGTACTCTTACAATGAGCAGTTCTTC
TRBV10-3	TRBJ2-1	TRBD2	few	CAISRREGRDEQFF	TGTGCCATCAGTAGGCGGGAGGGTAGGGATGAGCAGTTCTTC
TRBV5-4	TRBJ2-3	NA	NA	CASSFREAQDTQYF	TGTGCCAGCAGCTTCAGGGAAGCCCAAGATACGCAGTATTTT
TRBV5-5	TRBJ2-2	NA	NA	CASSPWGPANTGELFF	TGTGCCAGCAGTCCCTGGGGGCCCGCGAACACCGGGGAGCTGTTTTTT
TRBV30	TRBJ2-1	NA	NA	CAWSVLLGGVRNEQFF	TGTGCCTGGAGTGTACTATTGGGGGGAGTTCGAAATGAGCAGTTCTTC
TRBV20-1	TRBJ2-7	TRBD2	few	CSARDQLAGIFYEQYF	TGCAGTGCTAGAGATCAACTAGCGGGAATTTTCTACGAGCAGTACTTC
TRBV12-3/TRBV12-4	TRBJ2-2	NA	few	CASSSGPRARGGELFF	TGTGCCAGCAGTTCCGGGCCCCGCGCCCGGGGCGGGGAGCTGTTTTTT
TRBV12-3/TRBV12-4	TRBJ1-6	NA	NA	CASSFTGSNSPLHF	TGTGCCAGCAGTTTCACGGGAAGTAATTCACCCCTCCACTTT
TRBV6-6	TRBJ1-4	NA	many	CASSYSFKEKLFF	TGTGCCAGCAGTTACTCGTTTAAAGAAAAACTGTTTTTT
TRBV12-3/TRBV12-4	TRBJ1-5	NA	many	CASNSGPRGGPQHF	TGTGCCAGCAACTCAGGACCGCGTGGAGGGCCCCAGCATTTT
TRBV4-2	TRBJ2-1	NA	few	CASSQDSAGRQFF	TGTGCCAGCAGCCAAGATAGCGCAGGGAGGCAGTTCTTC
TRBV6-5	TRBJ2-7	NA	few	CASSSIGVSYEQYF	TGTGCCAGCAGTTCGATTGGCGTGTCCTACGAGCAGTACTTC
TRBV7-3	TRBJ2-3	NA	NA	CASSPSPDGPDTQYF	TGTGCCAGCAGCCCGTCGCCAGACGGCCCAGATACGCAGTATTTT
TRBV20-1	TRBJ1-1	NA	NA	CSASPGALNTEAFF	TGCAGTGCTAGTCCAGGGGCGTTGAACACTGAAGCTTTCTTT
TRBV5-1	TRBJ2-7	TRBD1	many	CASTPWQGAFYEQYF	TGCGCCAGCACCCCATGGCAGGGGGCTTTCTACGAGCAGTACTTC
TRBV29-1	TRBJ2-1	NA	NA	CSQIGSVGFYNEQFF	TGCAGCCAAATCGGGTCAGTTGGTTTTTACAATGAGCAGTTCTTC